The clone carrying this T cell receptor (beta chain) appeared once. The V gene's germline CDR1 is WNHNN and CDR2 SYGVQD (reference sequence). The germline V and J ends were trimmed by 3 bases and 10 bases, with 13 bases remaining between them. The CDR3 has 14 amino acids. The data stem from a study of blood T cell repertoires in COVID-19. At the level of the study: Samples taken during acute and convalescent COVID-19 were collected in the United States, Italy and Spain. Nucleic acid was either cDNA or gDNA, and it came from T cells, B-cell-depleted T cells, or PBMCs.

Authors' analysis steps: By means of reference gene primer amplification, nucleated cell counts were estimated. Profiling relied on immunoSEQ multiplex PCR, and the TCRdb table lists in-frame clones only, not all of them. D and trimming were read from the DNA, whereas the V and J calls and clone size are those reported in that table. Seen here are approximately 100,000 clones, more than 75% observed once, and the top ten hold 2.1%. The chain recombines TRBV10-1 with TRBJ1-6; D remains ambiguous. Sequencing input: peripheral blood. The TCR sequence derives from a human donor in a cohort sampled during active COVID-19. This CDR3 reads CASSEDPILSPLHF. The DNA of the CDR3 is TGCGCCAGCAGTGAAGATCCTATCTTGTCACCCCTCCACTTT.